These 30 T cell receptor beta chains were sequenced from one sample in a study of Tregs in tolerant kidney transplant recipients. Clones were read by immunoSEQ multiplex PCR, and TCRdb kept only the in-frame ones, dropping some. The data include about 52,000 clones; the top ten clones carry roughly 0.89%. The sequences come from CD4+ T cells from blood, collected before the transplant. All receptors come from a human donor who received a combined kidney and bone marrow transplant.

A word on this clone: The read ends 3 residues before the CDR3 terminus; that terminus is restored from the germline J gene. The chain has TRBV6-1 and TRBJ1-3; TRBD1 might be the D (5 bases). The CDR3 has 15 amino acids. Trimming left V 0 bases short and J 2 bases short, with 8 bases between. Germline CDR1 reads MNHNS; CDR2 reads SASEGT. The CDR3 sequence is CASSEAGGTGNTIYF. CDR3 bases read: TGTGCCAGCAGTGAAGCCGGGGGGACTGGAAACACC.

Notes on this clone: Read coverage stops 3 residues before the CDR3 terminus; the germline J gene supplies the remainder. The gene calls are TRBV12-5 and TRBJ2-3; tentative D call: TRBD1 (6 bases). Trimming pared 5 bases from V and 1 base from J, leaving 13 bases between. Per germline, CDR1 LGHNT and CDR2 FRNRAP. The CDR3 has 15 residues. CDR3 DNA (partial): TGTGCTAGTGGTCCAGGCCAGGGGCGCACAGATACG. Translation: CASGPGQGRTDT. The complete CDR3 sequence is CASGPGQGRTDTQYF. The variable domain in full, with the rest retrieved from reference TRBV12-5 and TRBJ2-3, is DARVTQTPRHKVTEMGQEVTMRCQPILGHNTVFWYRQTMMQGLELLAYFRNRAPLDDSGMPKDRFSAEMPDATLATLKIQPSEPRDSAVYFCASGPGQGRTDTQYFGPGTRLTVL.

Concerning this clone itself: The CDR3 end falls 3 residues outside the read, so it is completed with the germline J gene. The rearrangement uses TRBV2 and TRBJ1-3; D not certain. This CDR3 spans 14 amino acids. Germline CDR1 SNHLY, CDR2 FYNNEI. V was shortened by 5 bases and J by 2 bases, with 10 bases between the two germline ends. CDR3 protein: CASSQAGPGNTIYF. CDR3 bases read: TGTGCCAGCAGTCAGGCAGGTCCTGGAAACACC.

On this clone itself: The read ends 3 residues before the CDR3 terminus; that terminus is restored from the germline J gene. This chain joins TRBV5-1 and TRBJ1-4; TRBD1 agrees at 7 bases. V was clipped by 0 bases and J by 4 bases; unmatched bases: 6. The CDR3 has 16 residues. Germline assignment: CDR1 SGHRS and CDR2 YFSETQ. The CDR3 bases that were read are TGCGCCAGCAGCTTGGCCAAGACAGGGTATAATGAAAAA. It encodes CASSLAKTGYNEK. The entire CDR3 protein reads CASSLAKTGYNEKLFF. Together with reference TRBV5-1 and TRBJ1-4, the CDR3 gives the full variable domain: KAGVTQTPRYLIKTRGQQVTLSCSPISGHRSVSWYQQTPGQGLQFLFEYFSETQRNKGNFPGRFSGRQFSNSRSEMNVSTLELGDSALYLCASSLAKTGYNEKLFFGSGTQLSVL.

Remarks on this clone: The read terminates 3 residues before the CDR3 end, so the remaining end is supplied by the germline J gene. V usage is TRBV6-1 and J usage is TRBJ1-5; a weak D match, TRBD1 (5 bases). Germline V gives CDR1 MNHNS, CDR2 SASEGT. This CDR3 comprises 14 residues. Trimming left V 6 bases short and J 4 bases short, with 13 bases between. The CDR3 sequence: CASRESTENQPQHF. The CDR3 bases that were read are TGTGCCAGCAGGGAATCGACAGAAAATCAGCCC.

Worth noting for this clone: The sequenced fragment ends 3 residues before the CDR3 boundary, so the rest is inferred from the germline J gene. The chain has TRBV19 and TRBJ1-6, with TRBD1 as a possible D gene (5 bases). Germline V gene sequence: CDR1 LNHDA, CDR2 SQIVND (reference sequence). The CDR3 length is 14 residues. Trimming pared 7 bases from V and 7 bases from J, leaving 14 bases between. CDR3 bases read: TGTGCCAGTAAAGAGGGGTATATGAATTCACCC. Protein: CASKEGYMNSP. The full-length CDR3 reads as CASKEGYMNSPLHF.

A remark on this clone: The read halts 3 residues ahead of the CDR3 end, with the missing end drawn from the germline J gene. V and J are TRBV30 and TRBJ1-2, with unresolved D. This CDR3 is 12 amino acids long. Between the trimmed V and J ends, which lost 2 bases and 5 bases, there was a span of 9 bases. Germline CDR1 GTSNPN, CDR2 SVGIG (reference sequence). The chain's CDR3 is CAWSRVLYGYTF. The sequenced CDR3 bases are TGTGCCTGGAGTAGGGTACTTTATGGC.

With respect to this clone: The read comes to an end 3 residues before the CDR3 does, leaving the germline J gene to fill in the end. This chain links TRBV11-3 with TRBJ1-5, with 7 bases matching TRBD1. Trimming took 9 bases from V and 4 from J; bases not matched to a gene: 3. The CDR3 runs to 12 residues. CDR1 is SGHNT, CDR2 YENEEA, per germline. The CDR3 spells CARTGRNQPQHF. The CDR3 DNA, read in part, is TGTGCCAGGACAGGGCGGAATCAGCCC.

As regards this clone: Read sequence stops 3 residues before the CDR3 end, and the germline J gene provides the missing end. V is TRBV11-2 and J is TRBJ2-6; possibly TRBD1 for D (5 bases). Per the germline V gene, CDR1 is SGHAT and CDR2 is FQNNGV. The CDR3 consists of 13 residues. Trimming cost V 3 bases and J 8 bases, with 8 bases left between them. CDR3: CASSFGATNVLTF. The sequenced CDR3 bases are TGTGCCAGCAGCTTTGGGGCTACCAACGTC.

Comment on this clone: The read falls 3 residues short of the CDR3 end, and the missing part is taken from the germline J gene. The rearrangement uses TRBV30 and TRBJ2-7; 11 bases map to TRBD2. This CDR3 has 14 amino acids. CDR1 and CDR2 from the germline V gene are GTSNPN and SVGIG (reference sequence). The junction had 5 bases not matched to a gene; V was cut back by 2 bases and J by 5 bases. CDR3 loop: CAWSPLAGVHEQYF. Incomplete CDR3 DNA: TGTGCCTGGAGTCCACTAGCGGGAGTCCACGAG.

Points on this clone: The CDR3 goes on 3 residues after the read ends, and that part is filled in from the germline J gene. The gene calls are TRBV6-1 and TRBJ2-5; 11 nucleotides agree with TRBD2. CDR1 and CDR2 from the germline V gene are MNHNS and SASEGT. The length of the CDR3 is 15 residues. V dropped 2 bases and J dropped 4; count of bases not matched to a gene: 3. CDR3: CASSETSGSSETQYF. The DNA read from the CDR3 is TGTGCCAGCAGTGAAACTAGCGGGAGTTCAGAGACC.

As for this clone: The read ends 3 residues shy of where the CDR3 ends; the end is completed using the germline J gene. This chain uses TRBV18 with TRBJ2-7, with 8 bases identical to TRBD1. Germline V lookup: CDR1 KGHSH, CDR2 LQKENI. This CDR3 has 13 amino acids. With V trimmed by 6 bases and J by 2 bases, 3 bases remained unmatched. This chain's CDR3 is CASSRQGPYEQYF. The covered CDR3 bases are TGTGCCAGCTCGCGACAGGGGCCCTACGAG.

Remarks on this clone: The read comes to an end 3 residues before the CDR3 does, leaving the germline J gene to fill in the end. The chain combines TRBV6-2 or TRBV6-3 with TRBJ2-1; no clear D gene. The CDR3 sequence is 13 residues long. Germline lookup yields CDR1 MNHEY and CDR2 SVGEGT. Trimming stripped 7 bases from V and 8 bases from J, with 15 bases between. CDR3 bases read: TGTGCCAGCAACACAGCCTCTCCCGATGAG. This translates into CASNTASPDE. From start to end, the CDR3 is CASNTASPDEQFF.

Regarding this clone: The read is 3 residues too short to cover the CDR3 end, so that end is filled in from the germline J gene. This sequence joins TRBV7-9 and TRBJ2-7, with TRBD2 as a possible D gene (5 bases). CDR3 length: 14 residues. CDR1 is SEHNR and CDR2 is FQNEAQ in the germline V gene (reference sequence). V was clipped by 5 bases and J by 6 bases, with 17 bases between them. The sequenced CDR3 bases are TGTGCCAGCAGCCCCGTCCATGTCGAGGGCGAG. Its protein product is CASSPVHVEGE. From start to end, the CDR3 is CASSPVHVEGEQYF.

A word on this clone: The read gets to within 3 residues of the CDR3 end, and the germline J gene fills in the rest. This sequence joins TRBV7-7 and TRBJ2-2; D gene uncertain. Trimming removed 1 base at V and 4 bases at J, with 7 bases between. The CDR3 consists of 14 residues. The germline V gene has CDR1 SSHAT and CDR2 FNYEAQ (reference sequence). CDR3 sequence reads: CASSLGLATGELFF. Incomplete CDR3 DNA: TGTGCCAGCAGCTTAGGATTGGCCACCGGGGAG.

A word on this clone: The CDR3 is cut off 3 residues early in the read; its end comes from the germline J gene. The chain links TRBV7-9 to TRBJ1-6; tentatively, D is TRBD1 (6 bases). The CDR3 is 13 residues long. Germline V gene data show CDR1 as SEHNR and CDR2 as FQNEAQ (reference sequence). V was clipped by 5 bases and J by 9 bases, with 11 bases between them. The sequenced part of the CDR3 DNA is TGTGCCAGCAGCCCCAGGGGTGGTTCACCC. This codes for CASSPRGGSP. In full, the CDR3 reads CASSPRGGSPLHF.

About this clone itself: From the germline J gene comes the end of the CDR3, since the read stops 3 residues before it. J is TRBJ2-3 and V is TRBV15; D may be TRBD2 (5 bases). The CDR3 runs 13 residues. The V and J ends lost 7 bases and 2 bases respectively, with 10 bases between them. In germline, CDR1 is LNHNV, CDR2 YYDKDF (reference sequence). The covered CDR3 bases are TGTGCCACCACTAGCTGGAACACAGATACG. Amino acid sequence: CATTSWNTDT. The CDR3 in its entirety is CATTSWNTDTQYF. The variable domain in full, completed from reference TRBV15 and TRBJ2-3, reads DAMVIQNPRYQVTQFGKPVTLSCSQTLNHNVMYWYQQKSSQAPKLLFHYYDKDFNNEADTPDNFQSRRPNTSFCFLDIRSPGLGDTAMYLCATTSWNTDTQYFGPGTRLTVL.

Note on this clone: The CDR3 is cut off 3 residues early in the read; its end comes from the germline J gene. The chain joins TRBV6-1 to TRBJ1-3, with D possibly matching TRBD1 (5 bases). Per germline, CDR1 MNHNS and CDR2 SASEGT. This CDR3 has 14 amino acids. The V end was cut by 2 bases, the J end by 7 bases, with 12 bases between. The CDR3 here is CASSEWGGYNTIYF. The CDR3 DNA, read in part, is TGTGCCAGCAGTGAATGGGGGGGTTATAACACC.

In the case of this clone: The read halts 3 residues ahead of the CDR3 end, with the missing end drawn from the germline J gene. The J gene is TRBJ2-4, the V gene TRBV19; TRBD2 agrees at 9 bases. V dropped 6 bases and J dropped 7; count of bases not matched to a gene: 13. The V gene's germline CDR1 is LNHDA and CDR2 SQIVND (reference sequence). The CDR3 length is 16 residues. The covered CDR3 bases are TGTGCCAGTAGCGCCCTCTCCATAGCGGGGGTGAACATT. This gives the protein CASSALSIAGVNI. The CDR3 reads in full as CASSALSIAGVNIQYF. Based on the CDR3 plus reference TRBV19 and TRBJ2-4, the full variable domain is DGGITQSPKYLFRKEGQNVTLSCEQNLNHDAMYWYRQDPGQGLRLIYYSQIVNDFQKGDIAEGYSVSREKKESFPLTVTSAQKNPTAFYLCASSALSIAGVNIQYFGAGTRLSVL.

Note on this clone: Coverage ceases 3 residues before the CDR3 finishes, and the germline J gene fills in the end. The chain carries TRBV5-1 and TRBJ1-1; a possible D gene is TRBD1 (5 bases). The CDR3 is 14 residues long. Trimming took 4 bases from V and 4 from J, leaving 14 bases between them. CDR1 is SGHRS, CDR2 YFSETQ, per germline. Incomplete CDR3 DNA: TGCGCCAGCAGCCGACTCTCCGGGGGCACTGAA. As protein: CASSRLSGGTE. The CDR3 in its entirety is CASSRLSGGTEAFF.

Concerning this clone itself: Read coverage stops 3 residues before the CDR3 terminus; the germline J gene supplies the remainder. The chain uses TRBV19 and TRBJ2-7; D perhaps matches TRBD2 (5 bases). CDR1 is LNHDA, CDR2 SQIVND, per germline (reference sequence). The germline V and J ends were trimmed by 5 bases and 5 bases, with 16 bases remaining between them. The CDR3 runs to 14 residues. CDR3 loop: CASSPGSGFHEQYF. The part of the CDR3 DNA that was read is TGTGCCAGTAGTCCGGGGTCCGGATTCCACGAG.

Points on this clone: The read terminates 3 residues before the CDR3 end, so the remaining end is supplied by the germline J gene. The chain uses TRBV7-7 and TRBJ2-3; TRBD1 might be the D (6 bases). With 1 base removed from V and 2 bases from J, the gap between germline ends came to 10 bases. The germline gives CDR1 SSHAT, CDR2 FNYEAQ (reference sequence). The CDR3 runs 15 residues. The sequenced part of the CDR3 DNA is TGTGCCAGCAGCTTAGGTCCAGGGGTCACAGATACG. Amino acids: CASSLGPGVTDT. The entire CDR3 reads CASSLGPGVTDTQYF.

Turning to this clone: The CDR3 is cut off 3 residues early in the read; its end comes from the germline J gene. V and J are TRBV20-1 and TRBJ1-6; weak D call: TRBD1 (5 bases). Germline V gene sequence: CDR1 DFQATT, CDR2 SNEGSKA (reference sequence). There are 13 residues in the CDR3. This CDR3 is CLPLGKGNSPLHF. The sequenced part of the CDR3 DNA is TGCCTGCCCTTGGGCAAGGGGAATTCACCC.

As regards this clone: The CDR3 extends 3 residues past the end of the read, so its final part is completed from the germline J gene. The V call is TRBV19, the J call TRBJ1-3; unclear D gene. Germline assignment: CDR1 LNHDA and CDR2 SQIVND (reference sequence). This CDR3 is built from 12 residues. The ends were cut back, 6 bases at V and 1 base at J, with 4 bases in the middle. The DNA read from the CDR3 is TGTGCCAGTAGCCCTTCTGGAAACACC. This encodes CASSPSGNT. The complete CDR3 reads CASSPSGNTIYF. Full variable domain (rest looked up from reference TRBV19 and TRBJ1-3): DGGITQSPKYLFRKEGQNVTLSCEQNLNHDAMYWYRQDPGQGLRLIYYSQIVNDFQKGDIAEGYSVSREKKESFPLTVTSAQKNPTAFYLCASSPSGNTIYFGEGSWLTVV.

CDR3 DNA, as far as it was read: TGCGCCAGCAGTCCGACAGGGAAATTAAATGCCGGGGAG. Translated, it gives CASSPTGKLNAGE. The entire CDR3 protein reads CASSPTGKLNAGELFF. The chain links TRBV5-1 to TRBJ2-2, with TRBD1 identical over 7 bases. The DNA ends 3 residues before the CDR3 does, and the rest of the CDR3 is filled in from the germline J gene. J was trimmed by 6 bases and V by 5 bases; bases with no gene match: 13. This CDR3 is 16 amino acids long. Germline V gene sequence: CDR1 SGHRS, CDR2 YFSETQ.

About this clone: The CDR3 goes on 3 residues after the read ends, and that part is filled in from the germline J gene. The genes are TRBV20-1 and TRBJ2-3, with a weak D call TRBD2 (5 bases). The ends were cut back, 1 base at V and 3 bases at J, with 14 bases in the middle. The CDR3 is made up of 15 amino acids. CDR1 DFQATT and CDR2 SNEGSKA come from the germline V gene (reference sequence). The CDR3 is CSARAGVLNTDTQYF. The CDR3 DNA, read in part, is TGCAGTGCTAGAGCCGGGGTCTTAAATACAGATACG.

As for this clone: The read ends 3 residues early relative to the CDR3; the germline J gene fills the gap. The gene calls are TRBV5-1 and TRBJ2-5; 7 bases map to TRBD2. Germline values: CDR1 SGHRS, CDR2 YFSETQ. The V and J ends lost 0 bases and 0 bases, in that order; junction bases with no gene match: 8. CDR3 size: 17 residues. The covered CDR3 bases are TGCGCCAGCAGCTTGGACCCCAGCGGGGCCTACCAAGAGACC. Translated: CASSLDPSGAYQET. The full CDR3 protein is CASSLDPSGAYQETQYF.

About this clone: Read data end 3 residues before the CDR3 end; the end is taken from the germline J gene. The rearrangement joins TRBV10-1 to TRBJ2-7; D might be TRBD1 (6 bases). This CDR3 comprises 14 residues. Between the trimmed V and J ends, which lost 6 bases and 6 bases, there was a span of 18 bases. Germline V gene lookup returns CDR1 WNHNN and CDR2 SYGVQD (reference sequence). CDR3 bases read: TGCGCCAGCAGCTCCGGGACATTGGGTCGCGAG. Its translation: CASSSGTLGRE. The entire CDR3 protein reads CASSSGTLGREQYF.

For this clone: The read terminates 3 residues ahead of where the CDR3 ends, so the germline J gene completes it. The genes are TRBV10-1 and TRBJ2-2, with D uncertain. Trimming stripped 3 bases from V and 3 bases from J, with 5 bases between. CDR3 length: 13 residues. Germline values: CDR1 WNHNN, CDR2 SYGVQD (reference sequence). The CDR3 bases that were read are TGCGCCAGCAGTGACTTTTACACCGGGGAG. Translated, it gives CASSDFYTGE. The whole CDR3 is CASSDFYTGELFF.

As regards this clone: The read falls 3 residues short of the CDR3 end, and the missing part is taken from the germline J gene. V gene TRBV6-1 combines with J gene TRBJ1-3; a weak D match, TRBD1 (6 bases). Germline V gene data show CDR1 as MNHNS and CDR2 as SASEGT. The CDR3 consists of 15 residues. Trimming shortened V by 4 bases and J by 4 bases, and 14 bases separated the two germline ends. The sequenced CDR3 bases are TGTGCCAGCAGTGTCACAGGGATCAGCGGAAACACC. Translated: CASSVTGISGNT. The CDR3 in full is CASSVTGISGNTIYF.